Shown below are 26 T cell receptor beta chains from a single sample sequenced in a study of shared clonotypes between healthy human individuals. Here immunoSEQ multiplex PCR was the method, and the copy in TCRdb shows in-frame clones only, minus some. The repertoire consists of more than 1,200,000 clones, with around 98.5% occurring once and the leading ten covering roughly 0.35%. The sample consisted of naive CD4+ T cells sorted from blood. The sample's subset: CD45RA+ positively selected. These receptors came from a man aged 25-45 years in good health.

This chain joins TRBV7-2 and TRBJ2-7; tentative D call: TRBD1 (5 bases). CDR1 is SGHTA, CDR2 FQGNSA, per germline. The CDR3 has 17 residues. V lost 1 base and J lost 0, with 16 bases in between. CDR3 sequence reads: CASSLGVAMQGSYEQYF. CDR3 nucleotides: TGTGCCAGCAGCTTAGGGGTGGCGATGCAGGGCTCCTACGAGCAGTACTTC.

The chain combines TRBV29-1 with TRBJ1-2, with no clear D. CDR1 is SQVTM and CDR2 is ANQGSEA in the germline V gene. V dropped 7 bases and J dropped 8 bases, with 23 bases sitting between them. CDR3 length equals 14 residues. DNA of the CDR3: TGCAGCGGGACTTCAGCAAACGTACCTGAGGGCTACACCTTC. Protein sequence: CSGTSANVPEGYTF.

This clone was recorded only once. Distinct nucleotide sequences in the sample also encode this CDR3. This chain connects TRBV28 to TRBJ1-2, with no clear D. Looked up from germline, CDR1 is MDHEN and CDR2 is SYDVKM. The ends were cut back, 4 bases at V and 2 bases at J, with 5 bases in the middle. This CDR3 has 12 residues. The CDR3 here is CASSSVNYGYTF. As DNA, the CDR3 is TGTGCCAGCAGTTCCGTGAACTATGGCTACACCTTC.

The chain links TRBV16 to TRBJ2-7; D is uncertain. Germline-derived CDR1 and CDR2 are KGHSY and FQNENV. The CDR3 totals 12 residues. Trimming pared 4 bases from V and 5 bases from J, leaving 9 bases between. The CDR3 DNA reads TGTGCCAGCAGCCCTTGGGTCCACGAGCAGTACTTC. It encodes CASSPWVHEQYF.

The V call is TRBV20-1, the J call TRBJ2-1; perhaps TRBD2 as D (5 bases). Germline V CDR1 and CDR2: DFQATT, SNEGSKA (reference sequence). The CDR3 covers 11 residues. Deletions cut 4 bases from V and 9 bases from J, with 10 bases between. DNA for the CDR3: TGCAGTGCTATGGGCGGAGGTGAGCAGTTCTTC. Amino acid sequence: CSAMGGGEQFF.

The V and J genes are TRBV19 and TRBJ1-4, with D perhaps matching TRBD1 (5 bases). Germline V gene sequence: CDR1 LNHDA, CDR2 SQIVND (reference sequence). V was trimmed by 10 bases and J by 4 bases, leaving 16 bases between them. CDR3 length equals 14 residues. CDR3 amino acids: CATSPGARNEKLFF. CDR3 DNA sequence: TGTGCCACCTCTCCCGGGGCCCGTAATGAAAAACTGTTTTTT.

This chain joins TRBV28 and TRBJ2-7, with D possibly matching TRBD1 (6 bases). The CDR3 length is 14 residues. Germline loops: CDR1 MDHEN, CDR2 SYDVKM. With 4 bases removed from V and 5 bases from J, the gap between germline ends came to 15 bases. The CDR3 region has the DNA TGTGCCAGCAGTTCACAGGGTTTTGTTGACGAGCAGTACTTC. This translates into CASSSQGFVDEQYF.

Remarks on this clone: This sample also contains other DNA sequences that code for the same CDR3. The genes are TRBV2 and TRBJ2-2; maybe TRBD2 (5 bases). Trimming pared 4 bases from V and 4 bases from J, leaving 7 bases between. Germline values: CDR1 SNHLY, CDR2 FYNNEI. The CDR3 contains 13 residues. This CDR3 is CASSVEGTGELFF. In DNA form, the CDR3 reads TGTGCCAGCAGTGTCGAGGGCACCGGGGAGCTGTTTTTT.

The genes are TRBV7-2 and TRBJ2-7; a weak D match, TRBD1 (7 bases). V was cut by 4 bases and J by 4 bases, with 20 bases left in between. The CDR3 is 16 residues long. Looked up from germline, CDR1 is SGHTA and CDR2 is FQGNSA. CDR3 DNA sequence: TGTGCCAGCAGCTCCCTCAAGACACAGGGGAGGTACGAGCAGTACTTC. Translation gives CASSSLKTQGRYEQYF.

V usage is TRBV29-1 and J usage is TRBJ1-1; D unclear. Between the trimmed V and J ends, which lost 5 bases and 2 bases, there was a span of 12 bases. CDR1 is SQVTM, CDR2 ANQGSEA, per germline. The CDR3 contains 13 residues. CDR3 loop: CSVTFWGNTEAFF. CDR3 coding DNA: TGCAGCGTTACCTTTTGGGGAAACACTGAAGCTTTCTTT.

The genes are TRBV29-1 and TRBJ1-5; D may be TRBD1 (5 bases). There are 13 residues in the CDR3. Germline V lookup: CDR1 SQVTM, CDR2 ANQGSEA. Trimming left V 7 bases short and J 6 bases short, with 16 bases between. The chain's CDR3 is CSAGGGAGQPQHF. In nucleotides, the CDR3 is TGCAGCGCCGGCGGAGGGGCTGGTCAGCCCCAGCATTTT.

The chain employs TRBV5-4 and TRBJ2-3; D is possibly TRBD1 or TRBD2 (5 bases each). The CDR3 contains 16 residues. Germline V gene lookup returns CDR1 SGHNT and CDR2 YYREEE (reference sequence). Trimming removed 4 bases from V and 0 bases from J, with 15 bases in between. DNA for the CDR3: TGTGCCAGCAGCCTCCCGGGGACGAGAAGCACAGATACGCAGTATTTT. This encodes CASSLPGTRSTDTQYF.

The chain couples TRBV21-1 to TRBJ2-7. TRBV21-1 is recorded as a pseudogene. The CDR3 runs to 15 residues. CDR3 sequence reads: CASSPDDGISYEQYF. The DNA for the CDR3 is TGTGCCAGCAGCCCAGACGACGGTATATCCTACGAGCAGTACTTC.

The J gene is TRBJ2-5, the V gene TRBV7-6, with 12 bases aligning to TRBD2. Germline values: CDR1 SGHVS, CDR2 FNYEAQ. Trimming removed 8 bases from V and 4 bases from J; junction bases left unmatched: 5. The CDR3 length is 14 residues. The CDR3 here is CASSTSGRRETQYF. The CDR3 nucleotides are TGTGCCAGCTCGACTAGCGGGAGACGAGAGACCCAGTACTTC.

This clone was observed once. The chain links TRBV11-2 to TRBJ1-1; the D gene is possibly TRBD1 (5 bases). Per the germline V gene, CDR1 is SGHAT and CDR2 is FQNNGV. The CDR3 covers 15 residues. The V gene lost 0 bases and the J gene lost 4 bases, with 12 bases spanning the gap. CDR3 sequence: CASSLDRRAGTEAFF. For the CDR3, the DNA is TGTGCCAGCAGCTTAGATCGCAGGGCCGGCACTGAAGCTTTCTTT. The full variable domain, with the rest looked up from reference TRBV11-2 and TRBJ1-1, is EAGVAQSPRYKIIEKRQSVAFWCNPISGHATLYWYQQILGQGPKLLIQFQNNGVVDDSQLPKDRFSAERLKGVDSTLKIQPAKLEDSAVYLCASSLDRRAGTEAFFGQGTRLTVV.

The V and J genes are TRBV7-6 and TRBJ2-2; tentatively, D is TRBD2 (6 bases). Germline V gene lookup returns CDR1 SGHVS and CDR2 FNYEAQ. Trimming took 3 bases from V and 3 from J, leaving 8 bases between them. The CDR3 runs to 14 residues. For the CDR3, the DNA is TGTGCCAGCAGCTTGTGGAGGGACACCGGGGAGCTGTTTTTT. Its translation is CASSLWRDTGELFF. Combining the CDR3 with reference TRBV7-6 and TRBJ2-2 gives the whole variable domain GAGVSQSPRYKVTKRGQDVALRCDPISGHVSLYWYRQALGQGPEFLTYFNYEAQQDKSGLPNDRFSAERPEGSISTLTIQRTEQRDSAMYRCASSLWRDTGELFFGEGSRLTVL.

The chain employs TRBV9 and TRBJ2-2, with a weak D call TRBD2 (5 bases). With 3 bases removed from V and 4 bases from J, the gap between germline ends came to 16 bases. This CDR3 spans 16 amino acids. Germline CDR1 reads SGDLS; CDR2 reads YYNGEE. The CDR3 here is CASSAKIASPTGELFF. DNA of the CDR3: TGTGCCAGCAGCGCAAAGATAGCGAGCCCCACCGGGGAGCTGTTTTTT. The full variable domain, with the rest looked up from reference TRBV9 and TRBJ2-2, is DSGVTQTPKHLITATGQRVTLRCSPRSGDLSVYWYQQSLDQGLQFLIQYYNGEERAKGNILERFSAQQFPDLHSELNLSSLELGDSALYFCASSAKIASPTGELFFGEGSRLTVL.

This chain connects TRBV19 to TRBJ2-5; 12 bases map to TRBD2. V shed 2 bases, J shed 5 bases, and the junction held 9 bases outside the gene matches. Germline V CDR1 and CDR2: LNHDA, SQIVND (reference sequence). The CDR3 sequence is 17 residues long. The CDR3 bases are TGTGCCAGTAGTATAAGCGGACTAGCGGGATGGGGGGAGACCCAGTACTTC. It specifies CASSISGLAGWGETQYF.

The chain recombines TRBV29-1 with TRBJ2-7, with TRBD1 as a possible D gene (5 bases). Germline loops: CDR1 SQVTM, CDR2 ANQGSEA. CDR3 length equals 12 residues. V lost 4 bases to trimming and J lost 4 bases, with 11 bases between them. CDR3 nucleotides: TGCAGCGTTGTAGGGGTATCATACGAGCAGTACTTC. This translates into CSVVGVSYEQYF.

The chain couples TRBV5-1 to TRBJ1-3; maybe TRBD1 (6 bases). Trimming left V 2 bases short and J 3 bases short, with 9 bases between. The CDR3 sequence is 14 residues long. Germline V gives CDR1 SGHRS, CDR2 YFSETQ. The CDR3 region is CASSFTGNGNTIYF. CDR3 in DNA: TGCGCCAGCAGCTTTACAGGGAATGGAAACACCATATATTTT.

CDR3 sequence reads: CASSLDPVGAGTQYF. For the CDR3, the DNA is TGTGCCAGCAGCTTAGACCCTGTCGGGGCTGGTACGCAGTATTTT. The chain carries TRBV7-6 and TRBJ2-3; D might be TRBD1 or TRBD2, each matching 5 bases. This CDR3 comprises 15 residues. V lost 1 base and J 8 bases, leaving 16 bases between the germline ends. The V gene's germline CDR1 is SGHVS and CDR2 FNYEAQ.

This chain links TRBV5-1 with TRBJ1-5; tentatively, D is TRBD1 (6 bases). The germline V and J ends were trimmed by 1 base and 0 bases, with 8 bases remaining between them. CDR1 SGHRS and CDR2 YFSETQ come from the germline V gene. This CDR3 comprises 15 residues. The CDR3: CASSLTGPSNQPQHF. The CDR3 coding sequence is TGCGCCAGCAGCTTGACAGGGCCTAGCAATCAGCCCCAGCATTTT.

The chain has TRBV4-3 and TRBJ2-2; 10 bases are shared with TRBD1. The CDR3 has 15 residues. J was trimmed by 6 bases and V by 6 bases; bases with no gene match: 7. Looked up from germline, CDR1 is LGHNA and CDR2 is YSLEER. The CDR3 nucleotides are TGCGCCAGCAGACCCCCGGGACAGGGGCCCGGGGAGCTGTTTTTT. The encoded protein is CASRPPGQGPGELFF.

The chain joins TRBV4-3 to TRBJ2-1, with a possible D match to TRBD2 (6 bases). The CDR3 length is 15 residues. The germline V gene has CDR1 LGHNA and CDR2 YSLEER. With 0 bases removed from V and 10 bases from J, the gap between germline ends came to 16 bases. The CDR3 spells CASSQDIGGIREQFF. The CDR3 region has the DNA TGCGCCAGCAGCCAAGATATCGGCGGGATACGAGAGCAGTTCTTC.

The chain links TRBV2 to TRBJ1-4; D call uncertain. V lost 7 bases and J 2 bases, leaving 8 bases between the germline ends. This CDR3 comprises 13 residues. The germline V gene encodes CDR1 SNHLY and CDR2 FYNNEI. The CDR3 region is CASILGTNEKLFF. Written as DNA, the CDR3 is TGTGCCAGCATTCTCGGCACTAATGAAAAACTGTTTTTT.

The genes are TRBV5-4 and TRBJ1-1; 8 bases fit TRBD1. Germline CDR1 reads SGHNT; CDR2 reads YYREEE (reference sequence). The CDR3 extends over 14 amino acids. Unmatched junction bases numbered 6, after V lost 3 bases and J lost 5 bases. The CDR3 DNA follows: TGTGCCAGCAGCTCCCGACGGACAGGGACTGAAGCTTTCTTT. Translation: CASSSRRTGTEAFF.